The 28 T cell receptor beta chains below come from one sample, sequenced in a study of Tregs in tolerant kidney transplant recipients. The assay was immunoSEQ multiplex PCR, and TCRdb's table has in-frame clones only and misses some. The sample holds about 15,000 clones; around half are singletons and the top ten take over 3%. CFSE-labeled recipient PBMCs were cultured six to seven days with irradiated graft donor PBMCs, then FACS-sorted. For these TCRs, the target antigens are not known. This specimen was CD4+ T cells from blood cultured with allogeneic cells, taken before the transplant. The receptor set was obtained from a human patient who received a combined kidney and bone marrow transplant.

This clone has more than one count but fewer than ten. Different DNA sequences within this sample yield the same CDR3. V and J are TRBV11-2 and TRBJ1-1, with D uncertain. The CDR3 spans 14 residues. Trimming stripped 5 bases from V and 4 bases from J, with 14 bases between. CDR1 and CDR2 (germline): SGHAT, FQNNGV. The chain's CDR3 is CASSPGRRGTEAFF. The CDR3 region has the DNA TGTGCCAGCAGCCCGGGCCGCCGGGGCACTGAAGCTTTCTTT.

This clone was detected once. The V and J genes are TRBV30 and TRBJ2-6; D is unclear. The CDR3 extends over 13 amino acids. Germline assignment: CDR1 GTSNPN and CDR2 SVGIG (reference sequence). V shed 5 bases and J shed 1 base, with 6 bases lying between them. The CDR3 loop reads CAWVISGANVLTF. CDR3 coding DNA: TGTGCCTGGGTTATATCTGGGGCCAACGTCCTGACTTTC.

This chain links TRBV5-5 with TRBJ2-2; D is unresolved. Germline V gene data show CDR1 as SGHKS and CDR2 as YYEKEE (reference sequence). V lost 0 bases and J 5 bases, leaving 8 bases between the germline ends. The CDR3 has 14 amino acids. CDR3 coding DNA: TGTGCCAGCAGCTTGGCCGGTGTTACCGGGGAGCTGTTTTTT. This codes for CASSLAGVTGELFF.

This clone was observed a few times. The DNA of the CDR3 is TGTGCCAGCAGTTATGTCGCGTCTGGAAACACCATATATTTT. Protein product: CASSYVASGNTIYF. The gene calls are TRBV6-6 and TRBJ1-3, with D unresolved. Per the germline V gene, CDR1 is MNHNY and CDR2 is SVGAGI (reference sequence). The CDR3 covers 14 residues. Between the trimmed V and J ends, which lost 3 bases and 1 base, there was a span of 7 bases.

V usage is TRBV11-1 and J usage is TRBJ2-7; a weak D match, TRBD2 (5 bases). CDR1 is SGHAT and CDR2 is FQDESV in the germline V gene (reference sequence). The CDR3 contains 11 residues. V lost 6 bases and J 5 bases, leaving 8 bases between the germline ends. CDR3 sequence reads: CASRRENEQYF. The CDR3 coding sequence is TGTGCCAGCAGAAGGGAGAACGAGCAGTACTTC. Full variable domain (remainder filled in from reference TRBV11-1 and TRBJ2-7): EAEVAQSPRYKITEKSQAVAFWCDPISGHATLYWYRQILGQGPELLVQFQDESVVDDSQLPKDRFSAERLKGVDSTLKIQPAELGDSAMYLCASRRENEQYFGPGTRLTVT.

This chain uses TRBV7-2 with TRBJ1-2; 9 bases agree with TRBD1. The ends lost 3 bases at V and 3 bases at J; junction bases unmatched: 2. The CDR3 totals 14 residues. The germline V gene encodes CDR1 SGHTA and CDR2 FQGNSA. The CDR3 loop is CASSLGQGDYGYTF. The CDR3 bases are TGTGCCAGCAGCTTGGGACAGGGTGACTATGGCTACACCTTC.

Sample share makes this clone medium-sized. The rearrangement uses TRBV7-8 and TRBJ2-7; 10 bases align to TRBD2. This CDR3 has 18 residues. The germline gives CDR1 SGHVS, CDR2 FQNEAQ. Germline trimming cut 2 bases from V and 3 bases from J; bases unmatched to any gene: 13. The CDR3, as DNA: TGTGCCAGCAGCTTAACGGGGACGAGCGGGAGGGCCCTCTACGAGCAGTACTTC. Its translation is CASSLTGTSGRALYEQYF.

This clone has a handful of counts. The chain joins TRBV7-3 to TRBJ2-1, with TRBD2 matching over 8 bases. The CDR3 covers 15 residues. CDR1 and CDR2 from the germline V gene are SGHTA and FQGTGA. The ends lost 3 bases at V and 4 bases at J; junction bases unmatched: 5. The CDR3 coding sequence is TGTGCCAGCAGCTTTCAATCGGGGGGGTACAATGAGCAGTTCTTC. Translating gives CASSFQSGGYNEQFF.

Relative to its sample, this clone is medium-sized (0.01 to 0.1%). The chain uses TRBV5-1 and TRBJ2-2; a possible D gene is TRBD1 (6 bases). The germline V gene encodes CDR1 SGHRS and CDR2 YFSETQ. The CDR3 covers 16 residues. V lost 4 bases, J lost 0 bases, and 13 bases lay in between. Written as DNA, the CDR3 is TGCGCCAGCAGCCCTGGACAGTTCGCGAACACCGGGGAGCTGTTTTTT. Amino acids: CASSPGQFANTGELFF.

The chain carries TRBV5-4 and TRBJ2-2; the D gene is possibly TRBD1 (6 bases). This CDR3 spans 16 amino acids. CDR1 is SGHNT, CDR2 YYREEE, per germline (reference sequence). The V gene lost 3 bases and the J gene lost 0 bases, with 12 bases spanning the gap. The CDR3 bases are TGTGCCAGCAGCTCCCCCCGGGACACGAACACCGGGGAGCTGTTTTTT. Protein sequence: CASSSPRDTNTGELFF.

The V and J genes are TRBV6-5 and TRBJ2-5, with 9 bases aligning to TRBD2. From germline, CDR1 is MNHEY and CDR2 SVGAGI. The CDR3 extends over 14 amino acids. V was clipped by 5 bases and J by 5 bases; unmatched bases: 6. This CDR3 is CASSPPGTSETQYF. In nucleotides, the CDR3 is TGTGCCAGCAGTCCTCCTGGGACTAGCGAGACCCAGTACTTC.

The rearrangement uses TRBV7-6 and TRBJ2-1; 8 bases line up with TRBD2. The CDR3 is 16 amino acids. Germline values: CDR1 SGHVS, CDR2 FNYEAQ. The trim removed 1 base at V and 6 bases at J, leaving 8 bases unmatched. CDR3 coding DNA: TGTGCCAGCAGCTTAGTGACTACTAGCGGAGGCAATGAGCAGTTCTTC. Translating it yields CASSLVTTSGGNEQFF.

V gene TRBV7-2 combines with J gene TRBJ2-7; no clear D. CDR1 is SGHTA and CDR2 is FQGNSA in the germline V gene. Trimming stripped 3 bases from V and 4 bases from J, with 7 bases between. The CDR3 length is 12 residues. The CDR3 sequence: CASSLTRYEQYF. CDR3 in DNA: TGTGCCAGCAGCTTGACACGATACGAGCAGTACTTC. Combining the CDR3 with reference TRBV7-2 and TRBJ2-7 gives the whole variable domain GAGVSQSPSNKVTEKGKDVELRCDPISGHTALYWYRQSLGQGLEFLIYFQGNSAPDKSGLPSDRFSAERTGGSVSTLTIQRTQQEDSAVYLCASSLTRYEQYFGPGTRLTVT.

The V gene is TRBV7-2, the J gene TRBJ1-2; 7 bases line up with TRBD1. CDR1 is SGHTA, CDR2 FQGNSA, per germline. V lost 2 bases and J lost 5; bases outside the gene matches: 14. CDR3 length equals 17 residues. DNA for the CDR3: TGTGCCAGCAGCTTAAGCCCAAACAGGGGATCCATTTATGGCTACACCTTC. Translated: CASSLSPNRGSIYGYTF.

By frequency in the sample, this clone is medium-sized (0.01 to 0.1%). The chain carries TRBV2 and TRBJ2-7, with D tentatively TRBD2 (5 bases). Trimming left V 5 bases short and J 6 bases short, with 17 bases between. The CDR3 has 14 residues. The germline V gene has CDR1 SNHLY and CDR2 FYNNEI. Here the CDR3 reads CASSPRTSVGEQYF. The CDR3 nucleotides are TGTGCCAGCAGTCCGCGAACTAGTGTAGGCGAGCAGTACTTC.

CDR3 nucleotides: TGTGCCAGCAGTTACTCACAGGGCGGCGGCTACACCTTC. As protein: CASSYSQGGGYTF. The chain couples TRBV6-5 to TRBJ1-2; D possibly corresponds to TRBD1 (6 bases). This CDR3 region has 13 residues. Deletions cut 0 bases from V and 8 bases from J, with 10 bases between. The germline CDR1 and CDR2 sequences are MNHEY and SVGAGI.

The V gene is TRBV4-2, the J gene TRBJ2-2; perhaps TRBD1 as D (6 bases). The CDR3 sequence is 15 residues long. Germline V gives CDR1 LGHNA, CDR2 YNFKEQ. Trimming took 4 bases from V and 7 from J, leaving 16 bases between them. The CDR3 DNA follows: TGTGCCAGCAGCCGGGCTGGGGGCTTTGACGGGGAGCTGTTTTTT. This codes for CASSRAGGFDGELFF.

The chain is built from TRBV30 and TRBJ1-2; D may be TRBD1 (5 bases). Trimming pared 0 bases from V and 6 bases from J, leaving 14 bases between. The CDR3 length is 14 residues. From germline, CDR1 is GTSNPN and CDR2 SVGIG (reference sequence). The CDR3 sequence is CAWSVPGGTDGYTF. The CDR3 DNA follows: TGTGCCTGGAGTGTACCCGGGGGAACGGATGGCTACACCTTC.

V is TRBV30 and J is TRBJ1-4; TRBD1 agrees at 8 bases. The CDR3 covers 13 residues. The V gene's germline CDR1 is GTSNPN and CDR2 SVGIG (reference sequence). V was clipped by 5 bases and J by 8 bases; unmatched bases: 7. The CDR3 sequence is CAWGQGKGEKLFF. Written as DNA, the CDR3 is TGTGCCTGGGGACAGGGCAAGGGCGAAAAACTGTTTTTT.

The chain couples TRBV5-1 to TRBJ1-1; no definite D call. The CDR3 runs to 14 residues. In germline, CDR1 is SGHRS, CDR2 YFSETQ. The V and J ends lost 1 base and 5 bases respectively, with 12 bases between them. CDR3 loop: CASSLIAGGTEAFF. The DNA for the CDR3 is TGCGCCAGCAGCTTGATAGCGGGAGGTACTGAAGCTTTCTTT.

A single count supports this clone. The chain couples TRBV25-1 to TRBJ1-2, with D possibly TRBD1 on 6 matching bases. CDR3 size: 13 residues. Germline values: CDR1 MGHDK, CDR2 SYGVNS. V lost 4 bases and J lost 4, with 10 bases in between. The chain's CDR3 is CASSVTGLYGYTF. For the CDR3, the DNA is TGTGCCAGCAGTGTGACAGGACTCTATGGCTACACCTTC.

The chain uses TRBV2 and TRBJ2-5; a possible D gene is TRBD2 (6 bases). V lost 11 bases and J 5 bases, leaving 18 bases between the germline ends. The CDR3 has 13 residues. Germline V CDR1 and CDR2: SNHLY, FYNNEI. CDR3 coding DNA: TGTGCCGGATCAACCGGGAGATTGGAGACCCAGTACTTC. The encoded protein is CAGSTGRLETQYF.

This clone was picked up a small number of times. V gene TRBV10-3 combines with J gene TRBJ2-2; D is possibly TRBD2 (5 bases). Germline CDR1 and CDR2: ENHRY and SYGVKD. The CDR3 totals 13 residues. V was pared by 4 bases and J by 5 bases, with 8 bases between. The CDR3 DNA sequence: TGTGCCATCAGTGTAGGGAGAACCGGGGAGCTGTTTTTT. This sequence encodes CAISVGRTGELFF.

This chain joins TRBV5-4 and TRBJ2-1, with 12 bases matching TRBD2. The CDR3 has 14 residues. J lost 7 bases, V lost 8 bases, and 7 bases had no gene match. The germline V gene has CDR1 SGHNT and CDR2 YYREEE (reference sequence). The CDR3 nucleotides read TGTGCCAGTCAAAGACTAGCGGGAGTTAATGAGCAGTTCTTC. Its protein is CASQRLAGVNEQFF.

This clone is medium-sized. The chain combines TRBV5-1 with TRBJ2-7; perhaps TRBD1 as D (6 bases). Germline V lookup: CDR1 SGHRS, CDR2 YFSETQ. There are 14 residues in the CDR3. Between the trimmed V and J ends, which lost 0 bases and 6 bases, there was a span of 13 bases. CDR3: CASSLDQGKREQYF. CDR3 sequence (DNA): TGCGCCAGCAGCTTGGACCAGGGGAAACGCGAGCAGTACTTC.

This chain uses TRBV10-2 with TRBJ2-7; 11 bases fit TRBD2. Per germline, CDR1 WSHSY and CDR2 SAAADI. Trimming removed 7 bases from V and 7 bases from J; junction bases left unmatched: 9. The CDR3 totals 14 residues. CDR3 coding DNA: TGCGCCAGCACAGCACTAGCGGGAGTAGGAGAGCAGTACTTC. It translates to CASTALAGVGEQYF.

This chain links TRBV7-9 with TRBJ2-7; 12 bases fit TRBD2. V lost 5 bases to trimming and J lost 5 bases; unmatched junction nucleotides: 7. CDR1 is SEHNR and CDR2 is FQNEAQ in the germline V gene (reference sequence). This CDR3 region has 15 residues. This CDR3 reads CASSMGLAGANEQYF. In DNA form, the CDR3 reads TGTGCCAGCAGCATGGGACTAGCGGGCGCAAACGAGCAGTACTTC.

Only one count was recorded for this clone. The rearrangement joins TRBV7-2 to TRBJ2-5; 7 positions agree with TRBD2. The V gene's germline CDR1 is SGHTA and CDR2 FQGNSA. The V segment lost 0 bases and the J segment 2 bases; nucleotides outside the gene matches: 6. CDR3 length: 16 amino acids. The CDR3 sequence: CASSLAGGAGQETQYF. The CDR3 nucleotides read TGTGCCAGCAGCTTAGCGGGGGGAGCGGGGCAAGAGACCCAGTACTTC.